A single sample gave rise to the 26 T cell receptor beta chains below, sequenced in a study of CD8 T cells in Susac syndrome (dated by TCRdb to 2018 to 2020). The method was the immunoSEQ multiplex PCR assay. RNA was extracted with the RNeasy kit and roughly 0.5 to 1 ug was reverse transcribed using random hexamers. TCRdb reprocessed the public reads (quality trimming at Q25 with fastp, clone calling with MiXCR) and kept in-frame beta chains. Identical CDR3 protein sequences are pooled into one entry, listed with their most common genes and DNA. Recorded for this sample are a few hundred thousand distinct CDR3 sequences; about 91% of them occurred a single time. Together, the top ten hold about 0.07% of the sample. The material sequenced was CD4+ T cells from PBMCs. The origin of the receptors is a human donor with multiple sclerosis.

The rearrangement joins TRBV7-2 to TRBJ2-7; possible D gene TRBD1, 6 bases. V was clipped by 1 base and J by 1 base, with 17 bases between them. The CDR3 runs to 17 residues. Looked up from germline, CDR1 is SGHTA and CDR2 is FQGNSA. The CDR3 protein is CASSLVSRQDLSYEQYF. The CDR3 DNA reads TGTGCCAGCAGCTTAGTATCCCGACAGGACCTTTCCTACGAGCAGTACTTC.

This chain uses TRBV5-4 with TRBJ1-2, with a weak D call TRBD1 (5 bases). V was pared by 6 bases and J by 0 bases, with 15 bases between. Germline-derived CDR1 and CDR2 are SGHNT and YYREEE (reference sequence). The CDR3 is made up of 15 amino acids. The CDR3 DNA sequence: TGTGCCAGCACCGAGGGAGCAGGGACTAACTATGGCTACACCTTC. Its translation is CASTEGAGTNYGYTF.

The V call is TRBV2, the J call TRBJ1-2; maybe TRBD1 (5 bases). CDR1 is SNHLY, CDR2 FYNNEI, per germline. CDR3 length: 14 residues. V was pared by 4 bases and J by 3 bases, with 12 bases between. This CDR3 is CASSVEQEYYGYTF. In nucleotides, the CDR3 is TGTGCCAGCAGTGTAGAACAGGAATACTATGGCTACACCTTC.

The chain couples TRBV5-1 to TRBJ1-5; D not certain. Deletions cut 2 bases from V and 7 bases from J, with 13 bases between. Germline CDR1 is SGHRS and CDR2 is YFSETQ. CDR3 length: 14 residues. The CDR3 coding sequence is TGCGCCAGCAGCTTCCGGACGGGAGACCAGCCCCAGCATTTT. This encodes CASSFRTGDQPQHF.

The chain joins TRBV18 to TRBJ1-3; 8 nucleotides agree with TRBD1. J lost 4 bases, V lost 4 bases, and 9 bases had no gene match. Germline lookup yields CDR1 KGHSH and CDR2 LQKENI. The CDR3 extends over 16 amino acids. CDR3 in DNA: TGTGCCAGCTCACTCGCCCCGGGACAGGTGGGAAACACCATATATTTT. The encoded protein is CASSLAPGQVGNTIYF.

The rearrangement joins TRBV19 to TRBJ2-1; 13 bases line up with TRBD2. Germline assignment: CDR1 LNHDA and CDR2 SQIVND (reference sequence). The CDR3 has 16 amino acids. V lost 4 bases and J lost 10; bases outside the gene matches: 10. The CDR3: CASSTRTSGGAGEQFF. The CDR3 nucleotides are TGTGCCAGTAGTACCCGCACTAGCGGGGGGGCGGGGGAGCAGTTCTTC.

In this sample, this clonotype turned up a few times. The chain uses TRBV7-2 and TRBJ2-3, with TRBD2 identical over 7 bases. The CDR3 covers 15 residues. Trimming removed 2 bases from V and 0 bases from J; junction bases left unmatched: 2. Germline lookup yields CDR1 SGHTA and CDR2 FQGNSA. The CDR3: CASSLSGVSTDTQYF. In nucleotides, the CDR3 is TGTGCCAGCAGCTTAAGCGGGGTTAGCACAGATACGCAGTATTTT.

The chain joins TRBV3-1 to TRBJ2-3; no firm D call. CDR3 length: 14 amino acids. Per the germline V gene, CDR1 is LGHDT and CDR2 is YNNKEL (reference sequence). V dropped 1 base and J dropped 4 bases, with 9 bases sitting between them. CDR3 nucleotides: TGTGCCAGCAGCCAAGGCCCCCAAGCAGATACGCAGTATTTT. Its translation: CASSQGPQADTQYF.

The CDR3 nucleotides are TGTGCCAGCAACCGACAGGGGGCTTTGGGGACTGAAGCTTTCTTT. It translates to CASNRQGALGTEAFF. J is TRBJ1-1 and V is TRBV7-8, with 10 bases lining up with TRBD1. CDR3 size: 15 residues. V lost 7 bases and J lost 5; bases outside the gene matches: 10. Germline V CDR1 and CDR2: SGHVS, FQNEAQ.

This clonotype was found once. The rearrangement joins TRBV12-3 or TRBV12-4 to TRBJ2-1, with D possibly TRBD2 on 5 matching bases. The CDR3 covers 12 residues. V lost 5 bases and J 9 bases, leaving 11 bases between the germline ends. This chain's CDR3 is CASSPLRGEQFF. The CDR3 coding sequence is TGTGCCAGCAGTCCTCTTCGGGGTGAGCAGTTCTTC.

The genes are TRBV24-1 and TRBJ1-5; TRBD1 matches 7 bases. Looked up from germline, CDR1 is KGHDR and CDR2 is SFDVKD. With 7 bases clipped from V and 6 bases from J, the junction kept 5 bases outside the gene matches. The CDR3 extends over 13 amino acids. This chain's CDR3 is CATSRQGSQPQHF. DNA for the CDR3: TGTGCCACCAGCCGACAGGGCTCTCAGCCCCAGCATTTT.

This chain uses TRBV6-1 with TRBJ2-7; TRBD1 agrees at 9 bases. The CDR3 totals 15 residues. V shed 6 bases, J shed 2 bases, and the junction held 8 bases outside the gene matches. Germline V lookup: CDR1 MNHNS, CDR2 SASEGT. The CDR3 DNA reads TGTGCCAGCAGGTCGCCGGGACAGGGCACCTACGAGCAGTACTTC. Residues: CASRSPGQGTYEQYF.

This chain joins TRBV7-9 and TRBJ2-7, with 9 bases matching TRBD2. This CDR3 spans 16 amino acids. J was trimmed by 2 bases and V by 1 base; bases with no gene match: 6. Per germline, CDR1 SEHNR and CDR2 FQNEAQ (reference sequence). The CDR3 region is CASSLELPSGTYEQYF. CDR3 in DNA: TGTGCCAGCAGCTTAGAATTGCCTAGCGGGACCTACGAGCAGTACTTC. Drawing the rest from reference TRBV7-9 and TRBJ2-7, the complete variable domain is DTGVSQNPRHKITKRGQNVTFRCDPISEHNRLYWYRQTLGQGPEFLTYFQNEAQLEKSRLLSDRFSAERPKGSFSTLEIQRTEQGDSAMYLCASSLELPSGTYEQYFGPGTRLTVT.

The chain uses TRBV4-3 and TRBJ1-2; D is unclear. The CDR3 consists of 16 residues. CDR1 LGHNA and CDR2 YSLEER come from the germline V gene. V gave up 1 base and J gave up 4 bases, with 16 bases separating them. The CDR3 DNA reads as TGCGCCAGCAGCCAAGCTGGGCAAGTCTGGGGCTATGGCTACACCTTC. Its protein is CASSQAGQVWGYGYTF.

This clonotype was detected once. This chain uses TRBV11-2 with TRBJ2-7; 10 nucleotides match TRBD2. Germline V CDR1 and CDR2: SGHAT, FQNNGV. The CDR3 length is 15 residues. V trimming: 4 bases; J trimming: 9 bases; junction bases outside the gene matches: 12. The CDR3 DNA reads as TGTGCCAGCAGCTCGTTAAGCGGGAGGGAAAAAGGGCAGTACTTC. Protein sequence: CASSSLSGREKGQYF.

This clonotype was seen a single time. The chain has TRBV29-1 and TRBJ2-5; D gene ambiguous. Germline loops: CDR1 SQVTM, CDR2 ANQGSEA. V was clipped by 7 bases and J by 5 bases, with 8 bases between them. CDR3 size: 10 residues. DNA for the CDR3: TGCAGCGGCGCGTGGGAGACCCAGTACTTC. Its protein product is CSGAWETQYF. Looking up the rest from reference TRBV29-1 and TRBJ2-5 gives the full variable domain: SAVISQKPSRDICQRGTSLTIQCQVDSQVTMMFWYRQQPGQSLTLIATANQGSEATYESGFVIDKFPISRPNLTFSTLTVSNMSPEDSSIYLCSGAWETQYFGPGTRLLVL.

The CDR3 DNA sequence: TGTGCCAGCAGTTCAGGGGGGGTTCCTGGAGAGACCCAGTACTTC. Protein: CASSSGGVPGETQYF. This chain connects TRBV12-3 or TRBV12-4 to TRBJ2-5; perhaps D is TRBD1 or TRBD2 (7 bases each). The CDR3 is made up of 15 amino acids. The germline V and J ends were trimmed by 4 bases and 4 bases, with 16 bases remaining between them.

This clonotype was picked up a small number of times. The chain employs TRBV2 and TRBJ1-1; D is perhaps TRBD1 (5 bases). CDR1 is SNHLY and CDR2 is FYNNEI in the germline V gene. The CDR3 sequence is 13 residues long. V was cut by 4 bases and J by 2 bases, with 8 bases left in between. The CDR3 protein is CASSAQGNTEAFF. The CDR3 region has the DNA TGTGCCAGCAGTGCCCAGGGCAACACTGAAGCTTTCTTT.

The chain carries TRBV5-6 and TRBJ2-2, with D tentatively TRBD1 (6 bases). V lost 3 bases, J lost 5 bases, and 17 bases lay in between. The CDR3 covers 16 residues. Germline-derived CDR1 and CDR2 are SGHDT and YYEEEE. Written as DNA, the CDR3 is TGTGCCAGCAGCTCTCTTTCGAGGGGGTTAACCGGGGAGCTGTTTTTT. This gives the protein CASSSLSRGLTGELFF.

This clonotype was observed once. V gene TRBV28 combines with J gene TRBJ2-1; unclear D gene. This CDR3 region has 13 residues. The V end was cut by 2 bases, the J end by 6 bases, with 8 bases between. CDR1 is MDHEN and CDR2 is SYDVKM in the germline V gene. The CDR3 DNA reads TGTGCCAGCAGTTTAGAACAGTTCAATGAGCAGTTCTTC. It is translated as CASSLEQFNEQFF.

The chain uses TRBV12-3 or TRBV12-4 and TRBJ1-2, with D possibly being TRBD1 (5 bases). V was cut by 5 bases and J by 4 bases, with 17 bases left in between. The CDR3 has 15 residues. CDR3 sequence reads: CASSLGAGSSYGYTF. CDR3 nucleotides: TGTGCCAGCAGTCTAGGGGCCGGGAGCTCCTATGGCTACACCTTC.

The rearrangement uses TRBV12-3 or TRBV12-4 and TRBJ1-1; D gene uncertain. V was cut by 6 bases and J by 7 bases, with 9 bases left in between. The CDR3 totals 11 residues. The CDR3 DNA reads as TGTGCCAGCAGCCTGGATCTTGAAGCTTTCTTT. This codes for CASSLDLEAFF.

The chain employs TRBV19 and TRBJ1-1, with 7 bases aligning to TRBD1. The CDR3 has 18 amino acids. With V trimmed by 5 bases and J by 3 bases, 18 bases remained unmatched. Germline V gives CDR1 LNHDA, CDR2 SQIVND (reference sequence). In DNA, the CDR3 is TGTGCCAGTAGTCCTCTAGGGGGTTACAGGGGCAAGGACACTGAAGCTTTCTTT. Translation gives CASSPLGGYRGKDTEAFF.

The chain joins TRBV20-1 to TRBJ2-7; D possibly corresponds to TRBD2 (7 bases). The germline V and J ends were trimmed by 6 bases and 6 bases, with 21 bases remaining between them. Germline loops: CDR1 DFQATT, CDR2 SNEGSKA (reference sequence). The CDR3 is 14 amino acids. DNA of the CDR3: TGCAGTGCCCGAAGGGAGGGGGTGACGGGCGAGCAGTACTTC. This encodes CSARREGVTGEQYF.

The chain is built from TRBV7-9 and TRBJ1-2, with 7 nucleotides matching TRBD1. This CDR3 is built from 15 residues. CDR1 SEHNR and CDR2 FQNEAQ come from the germline V gene (reference sequence). J lost 2 bases, V lost 6 bases, and 9 bases had no gene match. CDR3 in DNA: TGTGCCAGCAGTCCTATCAGGGGGTCAAACTATGGCTACACCTTC. This sequence encodes CASSPIRGSNYGYTF.

V is TRBV28 and J is TRBJ1-1; 7 positions agree with TRBD1. The ends lost 0 bases at V and 5 bases at J; junction bases unmatched: 6. The germline V gene encodes CDR1 MDHEN and CDR2 SYDVKM. The CDR3 has 15 residues. For the CDR3, the DNA is TGTGCCAGCAGTTTATGGGGTCAGGGGGAGACTGAAGCTTTCTTT. This translates into CASSLWGQGETEAFF.